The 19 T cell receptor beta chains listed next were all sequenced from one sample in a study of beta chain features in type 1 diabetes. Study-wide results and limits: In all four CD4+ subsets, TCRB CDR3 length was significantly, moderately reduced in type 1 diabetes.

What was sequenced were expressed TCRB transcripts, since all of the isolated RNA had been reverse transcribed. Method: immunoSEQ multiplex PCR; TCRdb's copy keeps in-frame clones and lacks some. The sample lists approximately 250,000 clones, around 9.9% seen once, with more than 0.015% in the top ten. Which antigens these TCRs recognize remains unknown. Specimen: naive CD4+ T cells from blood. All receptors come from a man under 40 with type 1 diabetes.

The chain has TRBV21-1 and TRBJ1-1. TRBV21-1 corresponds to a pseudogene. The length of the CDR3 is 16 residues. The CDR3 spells CASSLPRRGRNTEAFF. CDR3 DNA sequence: TGTGCCAGCAGCCTTCCCCGGCGGGGGCGCAACACTGAAGCTTTCTTT.

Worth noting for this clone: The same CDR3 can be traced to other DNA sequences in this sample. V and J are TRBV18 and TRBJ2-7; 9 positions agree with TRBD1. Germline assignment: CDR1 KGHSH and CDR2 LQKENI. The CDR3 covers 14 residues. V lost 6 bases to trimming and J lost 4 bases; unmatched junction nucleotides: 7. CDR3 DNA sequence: TGTGCCAGCTCGCCGACAGGGGGGGAGTACGAGCAGTACTTC. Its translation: CASSPTGGEYEQYF. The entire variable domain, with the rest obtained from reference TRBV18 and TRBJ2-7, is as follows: NAGVMQNPRHLVRRRGQEARLRCSPMKGHSHVYWYRQLPEEGLKFMVYLQKENIIDESGMPKERFSAEFPKEGPSILRIQQVVRGDSAAYFCASSPTGGEYEQYFGPGTRLTVT.

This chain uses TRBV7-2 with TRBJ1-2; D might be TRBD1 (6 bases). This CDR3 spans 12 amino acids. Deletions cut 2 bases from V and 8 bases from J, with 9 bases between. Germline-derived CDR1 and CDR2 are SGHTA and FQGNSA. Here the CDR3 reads CASSLQGRGYTF. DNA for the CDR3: TGTGCCAGCAGCTTACAGGGGCGGGGCTACACCTTC.

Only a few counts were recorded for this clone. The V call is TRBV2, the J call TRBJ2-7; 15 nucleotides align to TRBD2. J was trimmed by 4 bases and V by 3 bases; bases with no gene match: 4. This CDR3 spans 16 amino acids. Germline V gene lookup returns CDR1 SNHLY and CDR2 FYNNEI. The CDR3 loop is CASSDPGTSGGYEQYF. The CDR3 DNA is TGTGCCAGCAGTGACCCGGGGACTAGCGGGGGGTACGAGCAGTACTTC.

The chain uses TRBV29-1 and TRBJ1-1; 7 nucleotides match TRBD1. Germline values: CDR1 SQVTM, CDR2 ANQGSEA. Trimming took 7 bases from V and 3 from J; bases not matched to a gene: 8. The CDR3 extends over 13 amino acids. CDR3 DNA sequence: TGCAGCGCGAAACAGGACAGGTACACTGAAGCTTTCTTT. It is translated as CSAKQDRYTEAFF.

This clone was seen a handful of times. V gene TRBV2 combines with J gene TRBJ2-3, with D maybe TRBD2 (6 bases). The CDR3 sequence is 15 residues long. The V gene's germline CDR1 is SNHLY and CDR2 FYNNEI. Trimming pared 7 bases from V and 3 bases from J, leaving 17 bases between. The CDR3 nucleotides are TGTGCCAGCACCATGGGACTCCCCAAGACAGATACGCAGTATTTT. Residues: CASTMGLPKTDTQYF.

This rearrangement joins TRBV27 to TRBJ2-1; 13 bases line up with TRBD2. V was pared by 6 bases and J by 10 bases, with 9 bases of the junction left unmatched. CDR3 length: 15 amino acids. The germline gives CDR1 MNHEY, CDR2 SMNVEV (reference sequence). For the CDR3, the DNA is TGTGCCAGCAGCCCAAGACTAGCGGGGGGCAGGGAGCAGTTCTTC. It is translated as CASSPRLAGGREQFF.

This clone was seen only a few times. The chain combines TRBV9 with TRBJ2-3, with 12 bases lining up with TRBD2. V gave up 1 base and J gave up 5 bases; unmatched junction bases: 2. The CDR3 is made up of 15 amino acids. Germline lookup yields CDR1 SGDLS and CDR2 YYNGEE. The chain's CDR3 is CASSVTTSGGDTQYF. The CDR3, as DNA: TGTGCCAGCAGCGTAACGACTAGCGGGGGAGATACGCAGTATTTT.

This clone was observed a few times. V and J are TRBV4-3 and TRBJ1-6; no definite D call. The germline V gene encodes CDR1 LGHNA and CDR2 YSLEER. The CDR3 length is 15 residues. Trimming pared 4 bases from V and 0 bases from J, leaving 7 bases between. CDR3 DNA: TGCGCCAGCAGCCCCGGGAGCTCCTATAATTCACCCCTCCACTTT. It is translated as CASSPGSSYNSPLHF.

The CDR3 loop reads CASSLRGMDRLGGMQYF. CDR3 in DNA: TGTGCCAGCAGCTTGAGGGGGATGGACCGTTTGGGTGGCATGCAGTATTTT. V usage is TRBV5-4 and J usage is TRBJ2-3; the D gene is possibly TRBD1 (6 bases). Trimming removed 1 base at V and 11 bases at J, with 26 bases between. Germline V gene lookup returns CDR1 SGHNT and CDR2 YYREEE (reference sequence). The CDR3 loop spans 17 amino acids.

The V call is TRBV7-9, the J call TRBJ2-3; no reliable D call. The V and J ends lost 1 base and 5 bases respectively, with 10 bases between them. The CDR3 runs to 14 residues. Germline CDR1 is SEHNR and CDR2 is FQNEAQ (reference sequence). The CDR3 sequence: CASSLEFSQDTQYF. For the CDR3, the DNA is TGTGCCAGCAGCTTAGAGTTTAGTCAAGATACGCAGTATTTT.

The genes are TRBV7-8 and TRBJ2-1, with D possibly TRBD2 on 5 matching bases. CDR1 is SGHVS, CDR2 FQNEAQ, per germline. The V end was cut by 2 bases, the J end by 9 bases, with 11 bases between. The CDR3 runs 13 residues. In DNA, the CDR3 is TGTGCCAGCAGCTTAACCCCGAGGGCTGAGCAGTTCTTC. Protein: CASSLTPRAEQFF.

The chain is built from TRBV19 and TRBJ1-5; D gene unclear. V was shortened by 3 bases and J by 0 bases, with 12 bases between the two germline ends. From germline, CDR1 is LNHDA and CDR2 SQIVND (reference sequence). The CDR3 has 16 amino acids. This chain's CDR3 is CASSIGRLNSNQPQHF. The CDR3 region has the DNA TGTGCCAGTAGTATCGGGAGACTTAATAGCAATCAGCCCCAGCATTTT.

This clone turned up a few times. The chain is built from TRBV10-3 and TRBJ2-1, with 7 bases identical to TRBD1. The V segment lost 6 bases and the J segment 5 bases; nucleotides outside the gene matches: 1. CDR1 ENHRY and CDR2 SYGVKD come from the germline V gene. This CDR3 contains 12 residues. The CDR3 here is CAIRDRDNEQFF. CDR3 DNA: TGTGCCATCAGAGACAGGGACAATGAGCAGTTCTTC.

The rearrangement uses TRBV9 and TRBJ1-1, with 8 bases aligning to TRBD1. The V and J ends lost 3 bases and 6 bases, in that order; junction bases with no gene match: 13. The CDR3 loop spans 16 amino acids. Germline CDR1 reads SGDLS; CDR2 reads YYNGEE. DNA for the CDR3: TGTGCCAGCAGCGCCGGGAATCCGCGACAGGGGTCTGAAGCTTTCTTT. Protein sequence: CASSAGNPRQGSEAFF.

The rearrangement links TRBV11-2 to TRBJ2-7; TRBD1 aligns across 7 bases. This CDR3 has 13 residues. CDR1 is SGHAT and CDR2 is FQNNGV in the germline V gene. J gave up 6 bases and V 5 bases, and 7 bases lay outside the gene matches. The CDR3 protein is CASSRQGSPEQYF. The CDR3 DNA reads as TGTGCCAGCAGCCGACAGGGTTCCCCCGAGCAGTACTTC.

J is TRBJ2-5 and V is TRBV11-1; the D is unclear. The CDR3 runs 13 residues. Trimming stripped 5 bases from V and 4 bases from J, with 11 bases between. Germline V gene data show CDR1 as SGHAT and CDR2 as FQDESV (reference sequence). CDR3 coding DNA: TGTGCCAGCAGCACCGACACCGGAGAGACCCAGTACTTC. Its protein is CASSTDTGETQYF.

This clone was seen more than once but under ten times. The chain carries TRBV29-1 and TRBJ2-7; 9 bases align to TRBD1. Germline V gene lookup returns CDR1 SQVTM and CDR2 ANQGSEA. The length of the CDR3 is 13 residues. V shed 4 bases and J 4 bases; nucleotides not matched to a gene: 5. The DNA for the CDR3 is TGCAGCGTTGGACAGGGGGTCGGATACGAGCAGTACTTC. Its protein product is CSVGQGVGYEQYF.

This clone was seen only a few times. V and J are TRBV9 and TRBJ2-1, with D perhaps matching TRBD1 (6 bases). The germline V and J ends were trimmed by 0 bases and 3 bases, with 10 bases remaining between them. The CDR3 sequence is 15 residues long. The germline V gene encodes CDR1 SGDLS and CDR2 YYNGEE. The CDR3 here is CASSVAATGYNEQFF. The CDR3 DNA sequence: TGTGCCAGCAGCGTAGCCGCGACAGGCTACAATGAGCAGTTCTTC.